These 5 T cell receptor beta chains came from one sample sequenced in a study of blood T cell repertoires in COVID-19. Repertoires were generated with immunoSEQ multiplex PCR, while TCRdb's copy carries only in-frame clones and drops some. The profile shows over 65,000 clones, 75% to 95% of them singletons. Sequencing used peripheral blood. The receptors stem from a woman older than 75 with acute or convalescent COVID-19.

The V gene is TRBV18, the J gene TRBJ1-1; D gene unclear. Trimming removed 3 bases from V and 4 bases from J, with 21 bases in between. CDR3 length: 17 residues. The germline V gene encodes CDR1 KGHSH and CDR2 LQKENI. CDR3 nucleotides: TGTGCCAGCTCACCGCTCGCCCAGCGATCAATTTTCACTGAAGCTTTCTTT. This codes for CASSPLAQRSIFTEAFF.

This chain uses TRBV15 with TRBJ2-3, with D possibly TRBD2 on 6 matching bases. The CDR3 extends over 14 amino acids. V lost 5 bases and J 6 bases, leaving 15 bases between the germline ends. Germline V gene sequence: CDR1 LNHNV, CDR2 YYDKDF (reference sequence). Here the CDR3 reads CATSARDSWDTQYF. The CDR3 region has the DNA TGTGCCACCAGCGCACGGGACTCGTGGGATACGCAGTATTTT.

The chain couples TRBV12-3 or TRBV12-4 to TRBJ1-2, with no clear D. CDR3 length equals 12 residues. V lost 3 bases and J lost 5, with 7 bases in between. CDR3 DNA: TGTGCCAGCAGTTTTGTCGGTTATGGCTACACCTTC. Its translation is CASSFVGYGYTF.

This chain connects TRBV7-8 to TRBJ1-6; D uncertain. Trimming took off 5 bases at V and 9 bases at J, with 8 bases between the two ends. CDR3 size: 12 residues. Germline CDR1 and CDR2: SGHVS and FQNEAQ. Here the CDR3 DNA reads TGTGCCAGCAGCAGCCGGGGTTCACCCCTCCACTTT. Protein product: CASSSRGSPLHF. Full variable domain (outside the CDR3, taken from reference TRBV7-8 and TRBJ1-6): GAGVSQSPRYKVAKRGQDVALRCDPISGHVSLFWYQQALGQGPEFLTYFQNEAQLDKSGLPSDRFFAERPEGSVSTLKIQRTQQEDSAVYLCASSSRGSPLHFGNGTRLTVT.

This clone showed up just once. V is TRBV10-3 and J is TRBJ2-3; TRBD2 matches at 10 bases. The ends lost 0 bases at V and 3 bases at J; junction bases unmatched: 12. Germline V gene sequence: CDR1 ENHRY, CDR2 SYGVKD. The CDR3 contains 19 residues. The CDR3 is CAISESRGLAGGETDTQYF. The CDR3 coding sequence is TGTGCCATCAGTGAGTCACGCGGGTTAGCGGGAGGAGAGACAGATACGCAGTATTTT.